This T cell receptor beta chain was identified during a study of blood T cell repertoires in COVID-19. Turning to the study itself: Specimens from acute and convalescent COVID-19 originated in the United States, Italy and Spain.

Germline CDR1 is MNHEY and CDR2 is SVGAGI. Unmatched junction bases numbered 10, after V lost 7 bases and J lost 8 bases. This CDR3 region has 14 residues. As processed by the authors: Estimation of nucleated cell counts relied on the amplification of reference gene primers. Repertoires were generated with immunoSEQ multiplex PCR, while TCRdb's copy carries only in-frame clones and drops some. V, J and clone size are those of that table, while D and trimming were read from the DNA. The table includes around 220,000 clones, around 82% detected once. The chain is built from TRBV6-5 and TRBJ1-2; 10 bases fit TRBD1. Sequencing was performed on peripheral blood. The receptor comes from a woman aged 80 or over with active or convalescent COVID-19. Here the CDR3 reads CASTANRDRGGYTF. In nucleotides, the CDR3 is TGTGCCAGCACCGCTAACCGGGACAGGGGCGGCTACACCTTC.